What follows are 21 T cell receptor beta chains derived from one specimen sequenced in a study of blood T cells in healthy people across ages. With a J-beta primer mix and a sample-barcoded 5' primer, a second PCR ran about 6 to 11 cycles. TCRdb re-called the 5' RACE reads with MiXCR, one entry per CDR3 protein. The sample shows around 580,000 distinct CDR3 sequences, under 55% of them seen only once. Specimen: blood. The receptor source for this set is a man older than 75 in good health.

This clonotype was seen a few times. The chain uses TRBV4-2 and TRBJ2-5; D not resolved. Germline loops: CDR1 LGHNA, CDR2 YNFKEQ. V was pared by 1 base and J by 0 bases, with 12 bases between. The CDR3 has 16 residues. The CDR3 region has the DNA TGTGCCAGCAGCCAAGTAAATGGGTGGAACCAAGAGACCCAGTACTTC. Protein: CASSQVNGWNQETQYF.

The chain carries TRBV12-3 or TRBV12-4 and TRBJ1-1; D call uncertain. The CDR3 is made up of 11 amino acids. V gave up 6 bases and J gave up 5 bases, with 7 bases separating them. CDR3: CASSKGTEAFF. In DNA, the CDR3 is TGTGCCAGCAGCAAAGGTACTGAAGCTTTCTTT.

The chain links TRBV4-3 to TRBJ1-1; no firm D call. CDR3 length: 13 amino acids. In germline, CDR1 is LGHNA, CDR2 YSLEER. With 0 bases removed from V and 7 bases from J, the gap between germline ends came to 9 bases. The CDR3 loop is CASSQEQFCEAFF. For the CDR3, the DNA is TGCGCCAGCAGCCAAGAACAGTTCTGTGAAGCTTTCTTT.

This clonotype was counted between two and nine times. V is TRBV20-1 and J is TRBJ2-1, with D tentatively TRBD2 (6 bases). Trimming removed 2 bases from V and 12 bases from J, with 17 bases in between. The CDR3 length is 13 residues. In germline, CDR1 is DFQATT, CDR2 SNEGSKA (reference sequence). In DNA, the CDR3 is TGCAGTGCTAGACCCGGACTAAATCGGGTGCAGTTCTTC. This gives the protein CSARPGLNRVQFF.

This clonotype came up a few times. The chain has TRBV27 and TRBJ2-7, with D unclear. The J call may be in error: the DNA end matches TRBJ2-5 better. This CDR3 comprises 14 residues. CDR1 is MNHEY, CDR2 SMNVEV, per germline (reference sequence). The CDR3 reads CASSLIGRVETQYF. The DNA for the CDR3 is TGTGCCAGCAGTTTGATCGGGCGAGTGGAGACCCAGTACTTC.

The table lists this clonotype with a few counts. This chain uses TRBV7-3 with TRBJ2-3; possibly TRBD2 for D (5 bases). V gave up 4 bases and J gave up 7 bases, with 24 bases separating them. Germline V lookup: CDR1 SGHTA, CDR2 FQGTGA. This CDR3 comprises 17 residues. This CDR3 reads CASSYWISRSGPNTQYF. In nucleotides, the CDR3 is TGTGCCAGCAGCTACTGGATCTCCCGAAGCGGACCTAATACGCAGTATTTT.

The chain has TRBV6-6 and TRBJ2-5, with no clear D. CDR1 is MNHNY, CDR2 SVGAGI, per germline (reference sequence). Deletions cut 2 bases from V and 7 bases from J, with 11 bases between. This CDR3 is 13 amino acids long. For the CDR3, the DNA is TGTGCCAGCAGTTACGCCGACTTGGGGACCCAGTACTTC. Its protein product is CASSYADLGTQYF.

CDR3 DNA sequence: TGTGCCAGCAGCTTAGGGGCTAGCGGGGCCGCTAGCGCAGATACGCAGTATTTT. Its protein is CASSLGASGAASADTQYF. This rearrangement joins TRBV7-9 to TRBJ2-3, with 9 positions matching TRBD2. The CDR3 spans 18 residues. V was clipped by 1 base and J by 4 bases; unmatched bases: 12. Germline CDR1 is SEHNR and CDR2 is FQNEAQ (reference sequence). The whole variable domain, remainder taken from reference TRBV7-9 and TRBJ2-3, is DTGVSQNPRHKITKRGQNVTFRCDPISEHNRLYWYRQTLGQGPEFLTYFQNEAQLEKSRLLSDRFSAERPKGSFSTLEIQRTEQGDSAMYLCASSLGASGAASADTQYFGPGTRLTVL.

This clonotype has only a few counts. The V gene is TRBV4-3, the J gene TRBJ2-3; weak D call: TRBD2 (5 bases). CDR3 length: 16 amino acids. The germline gives CDR1 LGHNA, CDR2 YSLEER. V lost 0 bases to trimming and J lost 6 bases, with 16 bases between them. DNA of the CDR3: TGCGCCAGCAGCCAAGATCAGAGAGGGTTTGGGGATACGCAGTATTTT. Encoded protein: CASSQDQRGFGDTQYF.

This clonotype has a handful of counts. This chain links TRBV2 with TRBJ2-1; weak D call: TRBD1 (5 bases). Looked up from germline, CDR1 is SNHLY and CDR2 is FYNNEI. The CDR3 runs to 13 residues. Between the trimmed V and J ends, which lost 9 bases and 1 base, there was a span of 10 bases. The CDR3 nucleotides are TGTGCCAGTTATGCAGGGTCCTACAATGAGCAGTTCTTC. Translating it yields CASYAGSYNEQFF.

The chain has TRBV29-1 and TRBJ2-5; D unclear. V lost 4 bases and J 5 bases, leaving 11 bases between the germline ends. CDR1 SQVTM and CDR2 ANQGSEA come from the germline V gene. This CDR3 has 12 residues. CDR3 sequence reads: CSVVFRAETQYF. CDR3 nucleotides: TGCAGCGTTGTATTTAGGGCGGAGACCCAGTACTTC.

V is TRBV20-1 and J is TRBJ2-7, with D unclear. CDR1 is DFQATT and CDR2 is SNEGSKA in the germline V gene (reference sequence). The germline V and J ends were trimmed by 7 bases and 7 bases, with 20 bases remaining between them. The CDR3 sequence is 13 residues long. Here the CDR3 DNA reads TGCAGTGGCCGGCCGCGGTCCTACAATGAGCAGTACTTC. Amino acid sequence: CSGRPRSYNEQYF.

This clonotype was observed a handful of times. The chain uses TRBV20-1 and TRBJ1-2; TRBD1 agrees at 9 bases. The V segment lost 5 bases and the J segment 7 bases; nucleotides outside the gene matches: 5. CDR3 size: 12 residues. CDR1 is DFQATT, CDR2 SNEGSKA, per germline (reference sequence). The CDR3 DNA follows: TGCAGTGCTGCCACAGGGGGCTTTGGCTACACCTTC. This codes for CSAATGGFGYTF.

This clonotype was seen only a few times. The V and J genes are TRBV7-9 and TRBJ2-5, with TRBD2 as a possible D gene (5 bases). The CDR3 totals 13 residues. Trimming removed 4 bases from V and 5 bases from J, with 11 bases in between. Germline CDR1 is SEHNR and CDR2 is FQNEAQ (reference sequence). The CDR3 nucleotides read TGTGCCAGCAGCTCTACGGGGATCGAGACCCAGTACTTC. This sequence encodes CASSSTGIETQYF.

This clonotype occurred a few times. V is TRBV5-1 and J is TRBJ1-2; tentatively, D is TRBD1 (5 bases). Germline-derived CDR1 and CDR2 are SGHRS and YFSETQ. Deletions cut 1 base from V and 4 bases from J, with 11 bases between. This CDR3 has 14 amino acids. The CDR3 loop reads CASSLSQGSYGYTF. For the CDR3, the DNA is TGCGCCAGCAGCTTGAGTCAGGGTTCCTATGGCTACACCTTC. Drawing the rest from reference TRBV5-1 and TRBJ1-2, the complete variable domain is KAGVTQTPRYLIKTRGQQVTLSCSPISGHRSVSWYQQTPGQGLQFLFEYFSETQRNKGNFPGRFSGRQFSNSRSEMNVSTLELGDSALYLCASSLSQGSYGYTFGSGTRLTVV.

The genes are TRBV6-5 and TRBJ2-2; TRBD2 matches at 8 bases. Trimming at V came to 6 bases and at J to 3 bases, leaving 9 bases not matched to a gene. This CDR3 is 16 amino acids long. Germline-derived CDR1 and CDR2 are MNHEY and SVGAGI. The CDR3 nucleotides read TGTGCCAGCAGGCCAGCGGGAGTTGGGGACACCGGGGAGCTGTTTTTT. This codes for CASRPAGVGDTGELFF.

This clonotype was seen a handful of times. CDR3 sequence reads: CASSHTGANEKLFF. In DNA, the CDR3 is TGTGCCAGCAGCCACACAGGGGCTAATGAAAAACTGTTTTTT. This chain connects TRBV16 to TRBJ1-4, with 7 bases lining up with TRBD1. V lost 3 bases, J lost 3 bases, and 1 base stayed unmatched. The CDR3 is 14 residues long. Germline CDR1 KGHSY, CDR2 FQNENV. The full variable domain, rest sourced from reference TRBV16 and TRBJ1-4, is GEEVAQTPKHLVRGEGQKAKLYCAPIKGHSYVFWYQQVLKNEFKFLISFQNENVFDETGMPKERFSAKCLPNSPCSLEIQATKLEDSAVYFCASSHTGANEKLFFGSGTQLSVL.

V is TRBV3-1 and J is TRBJ2-5; 9 bases agree with TRBD2. Germline lookup yields CDR1 LGHDT and CDR2 YNNKEL (reference sequence). This CDR3 has 16 amino acids. Unmatched junction bases numbered 11, after V lost 4 bases and J lost 5 bases. CDR3 DNA sequence: TGTGCCAGCAGCCGCCTGACTAGCGGAGGGGAGGAGACCCAGTACTTC. This encodes CASSRLTSGGEETQYF.

This chain uses TRBV20-1 with TRBJ2-1; D might be TRBD2 (6 bases). The CDR3 is 16 amino acids. V dropped 2 bases and J dropped 4 bases, with 18 bases sitting between them. Germline V gives CDR1 DFQATT, CDR2 SNEGSKA (reference sequence). The CDR3 here is CSARLLAAELYNEQFF. The CDR3 nucleotides are TGCAGTGCTAGACTGTTAGCGGCTGAACTATACAATGAGCAGTTCTTC.

CDR3 region: CASSYVSSSYNEQFF. Here the CDR3 DNA reads TGTGCCAGCAGTTACGTCTCAAGCTCCTACAATGAGCAGTTCTTC. The rearrangement joins TRBV6-2 or TRBV6-3 to TRBJ2-1; D is undetermined. The V gene lost 2 bases and the J gene lost 0 bases, with 8 bases spanning the gap. The CDR3 loop spans 15 amino acids. In germline, CDR1 is MNHEY, CDR2 SVGEGT.

The CDR3 nucleotides read TGCAGTGCCGCTAGACTGTCAGCCACCGGGGAGCTGTTTTTT. This translates into CSAARLSATGELFF. The V gene is TRBV20-1, the J gene TRBJ2-2; D ambiguous. CDR1 DFQATT and CDR2 SNEGSKA come from the germline V gene (reference sequence). This CDR3 has 14 amino acids. Trimming left V 6 bases short and J 4 bases short, with 15 bases between.